This TCR beta chain was observed in a study of blood T cell repertoires in COVID-19. Study-wide background: Specimens from acute and convalescent COVID-19 originated in the United States, Italy and Spain.

Cohort assignment relied on participant-reported clinical history. For recovered donors of Cohort 3, there were two negative PCRs, clearance, or symptom resolution. V lost 3 bases, J lost 5 bases, and 7 bases lay in between. This CDR3 contains 12 residues. Methods used by the authors: The authors estimated nucleated cell counts from reference gene primer amplification. Libraries were prepared by immunoSEQ multiplex PCR; TCRdb keeps only in-frame clonotypes and omits some of them. Clonal size and the V and J genes are those of that table, whereas D and trimming came from the DNA. The sample gives 360,000 or so clones, around four fifths of which show up once; about 4.8% is in the top ten.

The chain links TRBV12-3 or TRBV12-4 to TRBJ1-1; D not resolved. This clonotype originated in a woman aged 45-59 years who had recovered from COVID-19. Sequencing was carried out using PBMCs or T cells enriched from blood (not recorded which). In DNA form, the CDR3 reads TGTGCCAGCAGTTTTGCGGGAACTGAAGCTTTCTTT. As protein: CASSFAGTEAFF.